This is a list of T cell receptor beta chains from one sample in a study of T cell responses to AZD1222 COVID-19 vaccine. The table came from immunoSEQ multiplex PCR; TCRdb's copy has only in-frame clones and leaves some out. The sample contains roughly 100,000 clones, 88% of which appear only once. The source material was peripheral blood, sampled on day 0 of AZD1222 vaccination. These receptors were obtained from an adult in good health. Each CDR3 is given without its conserved first and last residue. Size values are once, few and many counts, or a class for expanded clones, and some rows have none.

J gene: TRBJ1-4
V gene: TRBV27
clone size: NA
CDR3 protein: ASSTGQGNEKLF

J gene: TRBJ2-1
V gene: TRBV5-8
clone size: NA
CDR3 protein: ASSVGLGNEQF

J gene: TRBJ2-1
V gene: TRBV28
clone size: NA
CDR3 protein: ASTQGASYNEQF

J gene: TRBJ1-1
V gene: TRBV2
clone size: NA
CDR3 protein: ASRSLGGVGTEAF

J gene: TRBJ2-7
V gene: TRBV11-2
clone size: once
CDR3 protein: ASSLDPGTLSEQY

J gene: TRBJ2-5
V gene: TRBV9
clone size: NA
CDR3 protein: ASSDPKETQY

J gene: TRBJ1-3
V gene: TRBV5-1
clone size: NA
CDR3 protein: ASSPYETQIPGNTIY

J gene: TRBJ1-4
V gene: TRBV25-1
clone size: NA
CDR3 protein: ASSDQYSEKLF

J gene: TRBJ2-7
V gene: TRBV5-6
clone size: NA
CDR3 protein: ASSSSGTGVRNEQY

J gene: TRBJ2-4
V gene: TRBV27
clone size: NA
CDR3 protein: ASADLNKAKNIQY

J gene: TRBJ1-2
V gene: TRBV30
clone size: NA
CDR3 protein: AWILAGECYGYT

J gene: TRBJ1-1
V gene: TRBV29-1
clone size: NA
CDR3 protein: SVLLAESYTEAF

J gene: TRBJ1-1
V gene: TRBV7-9
clone size: NA
CDR3 protein: ASSLPPTGENTEAF

J gene: TRBJ2-5
V gene: TRBV6-5
clone size: NA
CDR3 protein: ASSYLGFEETQY

J gene: TRBJ1-5
V gene: TRBV18
clone size: NA
CDR3 protein: ASSHKRTVNSNQPQH

J gene: TRBJ1-1
V gene: TRBV20-1
clone size: NA
CDR3 protein: SALGDTEAF

J gene: TRBJ2-3
V gene: TRBV6-6
clone size: NA
CDR3 protein: ASSHRRTDRVFADTQY

J gene: TRBJ2-3
V gene: TRBV11-2
clone size: NA
CDR3 protein: ASSLLTSGSTDTQY

J gene: TRBJ2-1
V gene: TRBV7-8
clone size: once
CDR3 protein: ASSSITPGLAEQF

J gene: TRBJ2-7
V gene: TRBV10-1
clone size: NA
CDR3 protein: ASSPVLGGEQY

J gene: TRBJ1-2
V gene: TRBV27
clone size: once
CDR3 protein: ASSLSAGSNYGYT

J gene: TRBJ2-1
V gene: TRBV2
clone size: NA
CDR3 protein: ASSGFRRLRVPYNEQF

J gene: TRBJ2-2
V gene: TRBV11-2
clone size: NA
CDR3 protein: ASSQGIAVETGELF

J gene: TRBJ1-6
V gene: TRBV9
clone size: NA
CDR3 protein: ASSPWTGGSPLH

J gene: TRBJ1-1
V gene: TRBV6-5
clone size: NA
CDR3 protein: ASSIGQAHEAF

J gene: TRBJ2-5
V gene: TRBV5-1
clone size: NA
CDR3 protein: ASSPGTQETQY

J gene: TRBJ2-2
V gene: TRBV13
clone size: NA
CDR3 protein: ASSRAGGSGELF